These 3 T cell receptor beta chains share one sample of origin, sequenced in a study of blood T cell repertoires in COVID-19. The assay was immunoSEQ multiplex PCR, and TCRdb's table has in-frame clones only and misses some. The table includes 95,000 to 150,000 clones, 84% detected once. The sequencing input was PBMCs or T cells enriched from blood (not recorded which). These receptors were obtained from a woman aged 30 to 39 who had recovered from COVID-19.

This clone appeared once. The chain uses TRBV20-1 and TRBJ2-7; 10 bases match TRBD2. CDR1 is DFQATT and CDR2 is SNEGSKA in the germline V gene (reference sequence). This CDR3 is 11 amino acids long. CDR3 protein: CKASGSHEQYF. DNA for the CDR3: TGCAAGGCTAGCGGGAGCCACGAGCAGTACTTC.

The chain links TRBV7-2 to TRBJ2-1; 8 bases fit TRBD2. The CDR3 covers 15 residues. Germline values: CDR1 SGHTA, CDR2 FQGNSA. V dropped 5 bases and J dropped 6; count of bases not matched to a gene: 9. CDR3 sequence (DNA): TGTGCCAGCAGCCCCGGGACTAGTATAGTCAATGAGCAGTTCTTC. It codes for CASSPGTSIVNEQFF.

The V gene is TRBV5-4, the J gene TRBJ2-7; D remains unclear. The CDR3 contains 12 residues. With 0 bases removed from V and 3 bases from J, the gap between germline ends came to 4 bases. Germline V gene data show CDR1 as SGHNT and CDR2 as YYREEE (reference sequence). In DNA form, the CDR3 reads TGTGCCAGCAGCTTGGACGGCTACGAGCAGTACTTC. Translation gives CASSLDGYEQYF.